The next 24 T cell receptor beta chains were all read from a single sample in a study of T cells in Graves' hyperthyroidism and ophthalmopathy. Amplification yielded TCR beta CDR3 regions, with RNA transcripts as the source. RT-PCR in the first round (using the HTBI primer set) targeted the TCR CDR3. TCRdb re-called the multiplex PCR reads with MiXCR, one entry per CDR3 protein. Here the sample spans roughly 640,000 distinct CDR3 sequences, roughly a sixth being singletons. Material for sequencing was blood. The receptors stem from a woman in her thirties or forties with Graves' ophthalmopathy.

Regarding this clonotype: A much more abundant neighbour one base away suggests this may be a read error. CDR3 loop: CSSSFGGSVPQETQYF. The CDR3 bases are TGTTCCAGCAGTTTCGGCGGGAGTGTGCCCCAAGAGACCCAGTACTTC. This rearrangement joins TRBV12-3 or TRBV12-4 to TRBJ2-5; 7 positions match TRBD2. This CDR3 spans 16 amino acids.

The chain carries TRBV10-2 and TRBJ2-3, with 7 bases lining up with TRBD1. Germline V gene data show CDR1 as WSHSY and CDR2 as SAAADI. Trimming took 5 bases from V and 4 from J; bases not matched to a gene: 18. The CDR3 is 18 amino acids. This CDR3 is CASSSTGQVPFGADTQYF. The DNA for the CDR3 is TGCGCCAGCAGTTCGACAGGGCAAGTCCCCTTCGGGGCAGATACGCAGTATTTT.

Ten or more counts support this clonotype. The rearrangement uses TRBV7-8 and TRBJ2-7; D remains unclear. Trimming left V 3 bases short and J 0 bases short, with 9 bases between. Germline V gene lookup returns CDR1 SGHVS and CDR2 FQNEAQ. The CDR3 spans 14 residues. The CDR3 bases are TGTGCCAGCAGCTTCAGACTTAGCTCCTACGAGCAGTACTTC. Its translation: CASSFRLSSYEQYF.

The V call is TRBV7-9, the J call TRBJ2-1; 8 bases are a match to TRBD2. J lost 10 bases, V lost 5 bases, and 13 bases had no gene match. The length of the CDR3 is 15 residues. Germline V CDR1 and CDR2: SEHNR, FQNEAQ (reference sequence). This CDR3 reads CASSLGGLGLWEQFF. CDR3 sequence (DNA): TGTGCCAGCAGCCTGGGGGGACTAGGTTTGTGGGAGCAGTTCTTC.

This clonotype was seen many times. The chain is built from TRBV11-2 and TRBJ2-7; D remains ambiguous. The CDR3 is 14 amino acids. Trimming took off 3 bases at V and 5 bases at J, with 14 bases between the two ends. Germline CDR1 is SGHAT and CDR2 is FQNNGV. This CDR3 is CASSFGPARDEQYF. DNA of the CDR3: TGTGCCAGCAGCTTCGGACCGGCTCGGGACGAGCAGTACTTC.

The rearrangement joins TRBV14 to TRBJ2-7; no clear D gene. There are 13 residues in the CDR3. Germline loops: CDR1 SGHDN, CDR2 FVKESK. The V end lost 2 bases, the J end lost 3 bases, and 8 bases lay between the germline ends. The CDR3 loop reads CASSQIWDYEQYF. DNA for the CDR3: TGTGCCAGCAGCCAAATTTGGGACTACGAGCAGTACTTC.

DNA for the CDR3: TGTGCCAGCAGCTTAAGGATCCCGGGACAGGGGTACCAGGTCTACGAGCAGTACTTC. Translation gives CASSLRIPGQGYQVYEQYF. The J gene is TRBJ2-7, the V gene TRBV11-2; TRBD1 aligns across 10 bases. Unmatched junction bases numbered 16, after V lost 2 bases and J lost 3 bases. Germline lookup yields CDR1 SGHAT and CDR2 FQNNGV. The CDR3 consists of 19 residues.

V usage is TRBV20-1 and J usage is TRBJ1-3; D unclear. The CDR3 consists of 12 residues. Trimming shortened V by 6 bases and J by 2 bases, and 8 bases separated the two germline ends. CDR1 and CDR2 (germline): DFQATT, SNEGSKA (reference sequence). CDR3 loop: CSAQTAGNTIYF. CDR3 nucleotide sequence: TGCAGTGCCCAAACAGCTGGAAACACCATATATTTT.

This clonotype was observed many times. The CDR3 sequence: CASSQQGRDRFF. CDR3 DNA sequence: TGTGCCAGCAGCCAACAGGGTCGGGATCGGTTCTTC. The chain has TRBV3-1 and TRBJ2-1; possibly TRBD1 or TRBD2 for D (5 bases each). This CDR3 region has 12 residues. The V end lost 2 bases, the J end lost 15 bases, and 14 bases lay between the germline ends. Germline V gives CDR1 LGHDT, CDR2 YNNKEL (reference sequence).

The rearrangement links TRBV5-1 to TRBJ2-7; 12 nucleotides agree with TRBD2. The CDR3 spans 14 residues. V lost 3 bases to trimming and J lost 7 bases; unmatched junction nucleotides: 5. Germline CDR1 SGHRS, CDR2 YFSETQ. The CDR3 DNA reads TGCGCCAGCAGCTCCGGACTAGCGGGACGGGAGCAGTACTTC. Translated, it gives CASSSGLAGREQYF.

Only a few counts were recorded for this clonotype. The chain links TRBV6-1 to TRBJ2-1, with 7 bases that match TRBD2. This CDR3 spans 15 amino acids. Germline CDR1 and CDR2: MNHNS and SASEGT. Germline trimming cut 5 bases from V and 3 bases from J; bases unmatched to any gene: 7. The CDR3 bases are TGTGCCAGCAGTCATCTAGCGGAACTCTACAATGAGCAGTTCTTC. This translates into CASSHLAELYNEQFF.

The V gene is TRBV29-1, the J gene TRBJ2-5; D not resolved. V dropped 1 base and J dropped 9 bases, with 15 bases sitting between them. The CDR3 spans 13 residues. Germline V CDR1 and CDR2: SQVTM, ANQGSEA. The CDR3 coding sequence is TGCAGCGTTGAAGTGTCCGGTACCCGGGCCCAGTACTTC. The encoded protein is CSVEVSGTRAQYF.

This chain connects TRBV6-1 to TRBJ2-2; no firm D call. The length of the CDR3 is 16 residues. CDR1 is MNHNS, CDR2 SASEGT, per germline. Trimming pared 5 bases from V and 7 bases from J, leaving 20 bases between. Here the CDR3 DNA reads TGTGCCAGCAGTTTCGGTACAGCAGATATGGGCGGGGAGCTGTTTTTT. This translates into CASSFGTADMGGELFF.

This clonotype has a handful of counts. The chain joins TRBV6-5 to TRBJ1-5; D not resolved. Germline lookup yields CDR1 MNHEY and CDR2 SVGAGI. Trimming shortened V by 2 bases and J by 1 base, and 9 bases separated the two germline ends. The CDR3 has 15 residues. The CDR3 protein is CASSYLLGSNQPQHF. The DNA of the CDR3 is TGTGCCAGCAGTTACCTCCTCGGGAGCAATCAGCCCCAGCATTTT.

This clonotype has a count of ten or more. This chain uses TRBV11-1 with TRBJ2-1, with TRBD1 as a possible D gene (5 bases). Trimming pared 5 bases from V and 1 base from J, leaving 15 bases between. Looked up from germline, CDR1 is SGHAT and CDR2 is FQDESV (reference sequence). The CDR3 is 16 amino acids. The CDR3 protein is CASSLHVRGSYNEQFF. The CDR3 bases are TGTGCCAGCAGCCTCCATGTTAGGGGATCCTACAATGAGCAGTTCTTC.

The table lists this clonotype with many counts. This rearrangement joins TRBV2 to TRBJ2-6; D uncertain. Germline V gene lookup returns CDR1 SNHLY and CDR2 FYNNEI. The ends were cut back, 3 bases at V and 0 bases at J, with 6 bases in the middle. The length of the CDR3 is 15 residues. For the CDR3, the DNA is TGTGCCAGCAGTGACAGGCGCTCTGGGGCCAACGTCCTGACTTTC. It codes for CASSDRRSGANVLTF.

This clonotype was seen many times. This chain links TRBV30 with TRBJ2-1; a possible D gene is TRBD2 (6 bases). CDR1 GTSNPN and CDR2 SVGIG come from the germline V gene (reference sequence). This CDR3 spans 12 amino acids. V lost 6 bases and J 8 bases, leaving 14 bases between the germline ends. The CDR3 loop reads CACDRETYEQFF. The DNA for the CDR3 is TGTGCCTGTGACCGGGAGACTTATGAGCAGTTCTTC.

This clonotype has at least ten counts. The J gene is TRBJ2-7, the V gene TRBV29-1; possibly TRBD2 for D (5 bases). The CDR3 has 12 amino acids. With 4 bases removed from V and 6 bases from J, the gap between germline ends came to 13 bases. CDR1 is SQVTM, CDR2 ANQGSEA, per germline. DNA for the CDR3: TGCAGCGTTGCGAGGGAACCAGGCGAGCAGTACTTC. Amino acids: CSVAREPGEQYF.

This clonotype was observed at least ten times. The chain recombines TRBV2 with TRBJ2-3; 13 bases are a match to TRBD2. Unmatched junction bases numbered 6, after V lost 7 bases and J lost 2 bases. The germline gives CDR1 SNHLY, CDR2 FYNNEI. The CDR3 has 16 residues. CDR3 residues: CASTKGLAGDTDTQYF. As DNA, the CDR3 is TGTGCCAGCACCAAAGGACTAGCGGGGGACACAGATACGCAGTATTTT.

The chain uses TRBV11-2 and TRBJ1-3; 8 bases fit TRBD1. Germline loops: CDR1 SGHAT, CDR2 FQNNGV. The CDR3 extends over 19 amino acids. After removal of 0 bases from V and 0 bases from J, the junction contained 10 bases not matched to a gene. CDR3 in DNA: TGTGCCAGCAGCTTAGATCTAGGATGGGGACAGGTCTCTGGAAACACCATATATTTT. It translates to CASSLDLGWGQVSGNTIYF.

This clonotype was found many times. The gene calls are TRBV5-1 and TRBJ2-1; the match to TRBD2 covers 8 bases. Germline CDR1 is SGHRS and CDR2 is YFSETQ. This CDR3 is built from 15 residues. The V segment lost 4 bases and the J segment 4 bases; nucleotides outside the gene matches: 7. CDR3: CASSILAEPYNEQFF. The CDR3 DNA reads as TGCGCCAGCAGCATACTAGCGGAACCTTACAATGAGCAGTTCTTC.

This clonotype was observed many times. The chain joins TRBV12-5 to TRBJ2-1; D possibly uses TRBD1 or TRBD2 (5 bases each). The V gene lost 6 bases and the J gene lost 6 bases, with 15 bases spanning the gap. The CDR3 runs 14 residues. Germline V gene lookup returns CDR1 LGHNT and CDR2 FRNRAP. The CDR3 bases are TGTGCTAGTGGGGGGGATAGTCTTGGCAATGAGCAGTTCTTC. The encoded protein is CASGGDSLGNEQFF.

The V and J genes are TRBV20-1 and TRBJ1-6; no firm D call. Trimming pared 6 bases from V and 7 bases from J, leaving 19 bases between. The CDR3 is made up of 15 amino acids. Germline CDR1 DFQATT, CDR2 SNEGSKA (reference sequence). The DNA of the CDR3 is TGCAGTGCAACCCGACCCTTCGCCTTGAATTCACCCCTCCACTTT. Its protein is CSATRPFALNSPLHF.

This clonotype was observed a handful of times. The CDR3 protein is CASSESVGLAEYEQYF. CDR3 in DNA: TGTGCCAGCAGTGAAAGCGTCGGGCTAGCGGAGTACGAGCAGTACTTC. The gene calls are TRBV2 and TRBJ2-7; 7 positions agree with TRBD2. CDR3 length equals 16 residues. CDR1 and CDR2 from the germline V gene are SNHLY and FYNNEI. V dropped 2 bases and J dropped 4; count of bases not matched to a gene: 11.